This T cell receptor beta chain stems from a study of neurological immune-mediated disorders. Broader study findings: HTLV-1-associated myelopathy had the most TCR clonal expansion, and multiple sclerosis had the least, less than healthy controls.

This CDR3 has 14 amino acids. The germline CDR1 and CDR2 sequences are SGHRS and YFSETQ. Trimming removed 2 bases from V and 5 bases from J, with 11 bases in between. This clonotype was seen at least ten times. The target antigen is unknown. Synthesis of cDNA used 5'RACE (with 10-nucleotide random UMIs). Sequencing runs each yielded over 180 million TCR-beta sequences from 15-18 subjects. TCRdb redid the calling of the 5' RACE reads with MiXCR, one entry per CDR3 protein. The sample yields some 47,000 distinct CDR3 sequences, roughly 15% seen once. The sequence was collected from a man aged 55 to 69 in good health. The sequenced sample consisted of PBMCs. The rearrangement uses TRBV5-1 and TRBJ2-1; D is possibly TRBD1 or TRBD2 (5 bases each). The CDR3 loop reads CASSFGTQNNEQFF. CDR3 bases: TGCGCCAGCAGCTTCGGGACCCAGAACAATGAGCAGTTCTTC.